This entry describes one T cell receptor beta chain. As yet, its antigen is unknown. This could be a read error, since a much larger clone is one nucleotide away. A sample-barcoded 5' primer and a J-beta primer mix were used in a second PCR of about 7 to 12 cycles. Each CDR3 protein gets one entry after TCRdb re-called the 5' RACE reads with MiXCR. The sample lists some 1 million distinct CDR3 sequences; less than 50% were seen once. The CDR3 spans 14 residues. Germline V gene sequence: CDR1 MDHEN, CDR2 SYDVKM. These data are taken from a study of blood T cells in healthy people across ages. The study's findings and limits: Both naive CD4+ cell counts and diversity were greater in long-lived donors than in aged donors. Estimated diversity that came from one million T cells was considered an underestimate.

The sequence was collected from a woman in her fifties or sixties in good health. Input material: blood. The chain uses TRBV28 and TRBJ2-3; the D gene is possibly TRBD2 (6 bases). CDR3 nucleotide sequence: TGTGCCAGCCTCGGGAGAAGGTTAACAGATGCGCAGTATTTT. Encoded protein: CASLGRRLTDAQYF.